The TCR beta chain described here comes from a study of PD-L1 blockade in urothelial cancer. Background on the study: Bladder-origin urothelial cancer in males covered twenty-five of 29 patients. It was at 3 weeks (second dose) and 6 weeks after treatment start that blood was analyzed.

Into every PCR, synthetic TCR analog templates were spiked. Produced via immunoSEQ multiplex PCR; TCRdb's table is partial and in-frame only. The sample records tens of thousands of clones, 80% to 90% being singletons. In its sample, this clone was seen once. The sequence came from a man over 45 with urothelial cancer. The sample in question was PBMCs, obtained around atezolizumab (anti-PD-L1) treatment.

The CDR3 spells CASSLTSINEQFF. For the CDR3, the DNA is TGTGCCAGCAGCTTAACTTCCATCAATGAGCAGTTCTTC. The chain is built from TRBV27 and TRBJ2-1; D is ambiguous. Trimming shortened V by 6 bases and J by 6 bases, and 12 bases separated the two germline ends. CDR1 and CDR2 (germline): MNHEY, SMNVEV (reference sequence). The CDR3 is made up of 13 amino acids.